This T cell receptor (beta chain) appears in the sequencing data of a study of memory CD4+ T cells and cytomegalovirus serostatus. This table comes from immunoSEQ multiplex PCR, and its TCRdb copy is limited to in-frame clones, with some not included. Here the sample spans 35,000 to 40,000 clones, about 80% being singletons. Germline V gives CDR1 SGHDT, CDR2 YYEEEE. This CDR3 is built from 15 residues. V lost 2 bases to trimming and J lost 2 bases; unmatched junction nucleotides: 5. The sort gate was single viable CD3+CD4+CD8-CD45RO+ cells for memory CD4+ T cells. Donors' CMV status reflects serum IgG against pp150, pp28, p38, p52. This clone occurred once.

V and J are TRBV5-6 and TRBJ2-5; 8 bases line up with TRBD2. Sequencing input: memory CD4+ T cells from blood. The sequence was collected from an adult in good health and CMV-seropositive. CDR3 bases: TGTGCCAGCAGCTTCGGGGCGGGAGGACAAGAGACCCAGTACTTC. This translates into CASSFGAGGQETQYF.